This T cell receptor beta chain is drawn from a study of cytomegalovirus exposure and HLA in healthy donors. Comment on this clone: The antigen is undetermined.

This CDR3 is built from 14 residues. Trimming at V came to 3 bases and at J to 6 bases, leaving 2 bases not matched to a gene. Germline V gene sequence: CDR1 KGHSH, CDR2 LQKENI. Study findings and constraints: TCR beta chains numbering some 160 were designated cytomegalovirus-associated. It emerged from a later analysis that several of the most significant clusters appeared to be linked to common viral pathogens.

Primers included in the PCR were 60 Vbeta and 13 Jbeta primers. Method: immunoSEQ multiplex PCR; TCRdb's copy keeps in-frame clones and lacks some. The sample lists 200,000 to 300,000 clones, approximately 84% seen once, with 1.5% to 2% in the top ten. The receptor was derived from a woman in her thirties or forties in good health and CMV-seropositive. The specimen was PBMCs. This sequence joins TRBV18 and TRBJ1-3, with TRBD1 identical over 10 bases. The CDR3: CASSPGQGSNTIYF. The CDR3 DNA sequence: TGTGCCAGCTCACCGGGACAGGGGTCAAACACCATATATTTT. Drawing the rest from reference TRBV18 and TRBJ1-3, the complete variable domain is NAGVMQNPRHLVRRRGQEARLRCSPMKGHSHVYWYRQLPEEGLKFMVYLQKENIIDESGMPKERFSAEFPKEGPSILRIQQVVRGDSAAYFCASSPGQGSNTIYFGEGSWLTVV.